Sequencing of this T cell receptor beta chain was carried out in a study of graft-versus-host responses after intestinal transplantation. On the study more broadly: Anti-thymocyte globulin served as induction for all recipients, who then took tacrolimus and steroids for about three years.

Notes on this clone: The antigen remains undetermined.

The CDR3 is 16 residues long. The V gene end was trimmed by 4 bases and the J gene end by 9 bases; junction bases not matched to a gene: 10. From germline, CDR1 is SGHVS and CDR2 FQNEAQ. The study's findings and limits: GvH clones detected in recipient marrow included some appearing first in ileum or blood. Allograft graft-versus-host to host-versus-graft clonal ratios ran high in patients with graft-donor T cell macrochimerism.

Clones were read by immunoSEQ multiplex PCR, and TCRdb kept only the in-frame ones, dropping some. Of about 100,000 clones in the sample, about 90% are singletons; the top ten hold about 0.9%. This TCR came from a human donor who was the organ donor for an intestinal transplant. This chain links TRBV7-8 with TRBJ1-6, with 9 bases aligning to TRBD1. Source: unstimulated CD4+ T cells sorted from spleen or lymph node cells, taken before transplant. CDR3 sequence reads: CASSSWGGTGTSPLHF. The DNA for the CDR3 is TGTGCCAGCAGCTCCTGGGGCGGGACAGGGACTTCACCCCTCCACTTT.